This T cell receptor beta chain stems from a study of blood T cell repertoires in COVID-19. Study context: Acute and convalescent COVID-19 samples came from the United States, Italy and Spain. PBMCs, B-cell-depleted T cells, or T cells were the source of the cDNA or gDNA that made up the material.

Trimming cost V 2 bases and J 5 bases, with 10 bases left between them. Germline-derived CDR1 and CDR2 are MNHEY and SVGAGI. The CDR3 length is 15 residues. In the original workflow: By means of reference gene primer amplification, nucleated cell counts were estimated. Measured with immunoSEQ multiplex PCR; TCRdb has only the in-frame clones, and not every one. That table furnishes V, J and clone size, whereas the DNA furnished D and trimming. The repertoire holds 180,000 or so clones, with 75% to 80% as singletons. This chain joins TRBV6-5 and TRBJ1-6, with D possibly matching TRBD1 (6 bases). The sequence was collected from a woman in her fifties or sixties with active or convalescent COVID-19. Sample: peripheral blood. CDR3 sequence (DNA): TGTGCCAGCAGTTACAGGACAGCAGATAATTCACCCCTCCACTTT. This gives the protein CASSYRTADNSPLHF.